Below, 13 T cell receptor beta chains from the same sample are listed, as sequenced in a study of T-cell reconstitution after alpha-beta-depleted transplantation in children. Unique molecular identifiers were incorporated during preparation of the TCRbeta library. TCRdb re-called the PCR reads with MiXCR, one entry per CDR3 protein. The data show 750,000 to 950,000 distinct CDR3 sequences, approximately 15% seen once. Specimen: PBMCs, mostly from graft donor cells, collected 360 days after TCRalphabeta/CD19-depleted stem cell transplant. The source of these receptors is a male patient younger than 18 who had a stem cell transplant for acute lymphoblastic leukemia, so the T cells may come from the graft donor.

This clonotype was seen repeatedly, ten times or more. The gene calls are TRBV7-9 and TRBJ1-3; D call uncertain. V lost 6 bases and J 0 bases, leaving 12 bases between the germline ends. The V gene's germline CDR1 is SEHNR and CDR2 FQNEAQ (reference sequence). The CDR3 runs 15 residues. CDR3 residues: CASSQNSVSGNTIYF. The CDR3 DNA reads as TGTGCCAGCAGTCAGAACAGCGTCTCTGGAAACACCATATATTTT.

The sample holds many counts of this clonotype. CDR3 DNA: TGTGCCAGCAGTTTATCGGCAGGGGGCCACGAGCAGTACTTC. It yields the protein CASSLSAGGHEQYF. V usage is TRBV27 and J usage is TRBJ2-7; TRBD1 aligns across 8 bases. The CDR3 totals 14 residues. Germline V gene sequence: CDR1 MNHEY, CDR2 SMNVEV (reference sequence). V dropped 0 bases and J dropped 5; count of bases not matched to a gene: 3.

The chain couples TRBV27 to TRBJ1-2; maybe TRBD1 (5 bases). The CDR3 extends over 15 amino acids. Trimming removed 4 bases at V and 3 bases at J, with 15 bases between. Germline-derived CDR1 and CDR2 are MNHEY and SMNVEV (reference sequence). The CDR3 nucleotides are TGTGCCAGCAGTTCCCAGGGCCATAGTCACTATGGCTACACCTTC. This codes for CASSSQGHSHYGYTF.

This clonotype was detected a few times. The chain uses TRBV11-1 and TRBJ1-1; D remains unclear. Trimming pared 8 bases from V and 1 base from J, leaving 5 bases between. This CDR3 comprises 11 residues. Germline V CDR1 and CDR2: SGHAT, FQDESV (reference sequence). DNA of the CDR3: TGTGCCAGCGGGCCGAACACTGAAGCTTTCTTT. Protein product: CASGPNTEAFF.

The sample holds one count of this clonotype. The chain employs TRBV10-2 and TRBJ1-5; D remains unclear. CDR1 and CDR2 from the germline V gene are WSHSY and SAAADI. V gave up 7 bases and J gave up 0 bases, with 13 bases separating them. CDR3 length: 15 residues. This chain's CDR3 is CASTAGRYSNQPQHF. CDR3 DNA sequence: TGCGCCAGCACCGCAGGACGGTATAGCAATCAGCCCCAGCATTTT.

On this clonotype itself: A single base separates this from a much larger clone, so it may be a read error. The rearrangement joins TRBV6-1 to TRBJ2-1; D may be TRBD2 (5 bases). Germline V CDR1 and CDR2: MNHNS, SASEGT. The CDR3 has 13 residues. In DNA form, the CDR3 reads TGTGGCAGCGGAGCAGTAGCTTACAATGAGCAGTTCTTC. This sequence encodes CGSGAVAYNEQFF.

The V call is TRBV18, the J call TRBJ2-1; 8 nucleotides match TRBD2. CDR3 length equals 16 residues. J lost 2 bases, V lost 6 bases, and 9 bases had no gene match. Germline CDR1 reads KGHSH; CDR2 reads LQKENI. CDR3 sequence reads: CASSPLSGVAYNEQFF. The CDR3 bases are TGTGCCAGCTCCCCCCTTAGCGGGGTAGCCTACAATGAGCAGTTCTTC.

This sequence joins TRBV20-1 and TRBJ2-4, with TRBD1 as a possible D gene (6 bases). V lost 6 bases, J lost 6 bases, and 24 bases lay in between. The CDR3 is 16 amino acids. In germline, CDR1 is DFQATT, CDR2 SNEGSKA (reference sequence). The CDR3 loop is CSAPNPTGRGGNIQYF. DNA of the CDR3: TGCAGTGCCCCAAACCCGACAGGCCGAGGGGGAAACATTCAGTACTTC.

The chain recombines TRBV12-3 or TRBV12-4 with TRBJ1-3; D gene unclear. Trimming took 2 bases from V and 0 from J, leaving 8 bases between them. The CDR3 consists of 15 residues. In nucleotides, the CDR3 is TGTGCCAGCAGTTTACCTCCCCACTCTGGAAACACCATATATTTT. It translates to CASSLPPHSGNTIYF.

The chain joins TRBV5-1 to TRBJ1-4; D is unclear. This CDR3 comprises 15 residues. The V gene's germline CDR1 is SGHRS and CDR2 YFSETQ. Deletions cut 0 bases from V and 3 bases from J, with 9 bases between. CDR3 nucleotide sequence: TGCGCCAGCAGCTTGGCTCAGTGGGCTAATGAAAAACTGTTTTTT. Translation: CASSLAQWANEKLFF.

This sequence joins TRBV19 and TRBJ2-1; TRBD2 matches 8 bases. The J segment lost 8 bases and the V segment lost 5 bases, leaving 11 bases of the junction unmatched. From germline, CDR1 is LNHDA and CDR2 SQIVND (reference sequence). The CDR3 is 15 amino acids. CDR3 protein: CASSSGAGGGDEQFF. CDR3 in DNA: TGTGCCAGTAGTTCGGGGGCGGGAGGCGGCGATGAGCAGTTCTTC.

This clonotype has a handful of counts. DNA for the CDR3: TGTGCCAGCAGCTTTTTGGACAGGGGGCGATACCAAGAGACCCAGTACTTC. This translates into CASSFLDRGRYQETQYF. The rearrangement uses TRBV11-2 and TRBJ2-5, with 11 nucleotides matching TRBD1. The CDR3 extends over 17 amino acids. Germline loops: CDR1 SGHAT, CDR2 FQNNGV. Trimming took 3 bases from V and 0 from J; bases not matched to a gene: 6.

The V gene is TRBV5-1, the J gene TRBJ2-7; D remains unclear. The CDR3 length is 12 residues. Trimming left V 5 bases short and J 2 bases short, with 8 bases between. The germline V gene encodes CDR1 SGHRS and CDR2 YFSETQ. In nucleotides, the CDR3 is TGCGCCAGCAGGGGCGGACCCTACGAGCAGTACTTC. Protein product: CASRGGPYEQYF.